This TCR beta chain was profiled in a study of T-cell memory formation after mild COVID-19. This clonotype has more than one count but fewer than ten. The antigen is not known. After 5'RACE with constant-segment primers, TCR alpha and TCR beta cDNA libraries carrying sample barcodes and UMIs were obtained. One entry per CDR3 protein, called by TCRdb with MiXCR from the 5' RACE reads. The data contain roughly 340,000 distinct CDR3 sequences, 15% to 20% of them singletons. Overall study results and limits: Pre-infection memory held some responding clones, suggesting pre-existing cross-reactive T cells responded. Balance between CD4 and CD8 was seen in clones contracting day 15 to 85, and a CD4+ lean was seen in later expanders. CD4+ contracting clones were mainly CM and EM; CD8+ ones, EMRA.

Germline CDR1 reads DFQATT; CDR2 reads SNEGSKA (reference sequence). The V end lost 0 bases, the J end lost 7 bases, and 19 bases lay between the germline ends. This CDR3 region has 15 residues. This chain joins TRBV20-1 and TRBJ2-7; the D call may be TRBD1 or TRBD2 (6 bases each). Sequencing input: PBMCs or a T cell subset sorted from them (not recorded which). The receptor comes from a young man who had mild COVID-19 (a few samples of this study predate the infection). Cell type and time point are not known. This CDR3 is CSARDAVGGAGEQYF. Written as DNA, the CDR3 is TGCAGTGCTAGAGATGCGGTGGGGGGCGCGGGAGAGCAGTACTTC.